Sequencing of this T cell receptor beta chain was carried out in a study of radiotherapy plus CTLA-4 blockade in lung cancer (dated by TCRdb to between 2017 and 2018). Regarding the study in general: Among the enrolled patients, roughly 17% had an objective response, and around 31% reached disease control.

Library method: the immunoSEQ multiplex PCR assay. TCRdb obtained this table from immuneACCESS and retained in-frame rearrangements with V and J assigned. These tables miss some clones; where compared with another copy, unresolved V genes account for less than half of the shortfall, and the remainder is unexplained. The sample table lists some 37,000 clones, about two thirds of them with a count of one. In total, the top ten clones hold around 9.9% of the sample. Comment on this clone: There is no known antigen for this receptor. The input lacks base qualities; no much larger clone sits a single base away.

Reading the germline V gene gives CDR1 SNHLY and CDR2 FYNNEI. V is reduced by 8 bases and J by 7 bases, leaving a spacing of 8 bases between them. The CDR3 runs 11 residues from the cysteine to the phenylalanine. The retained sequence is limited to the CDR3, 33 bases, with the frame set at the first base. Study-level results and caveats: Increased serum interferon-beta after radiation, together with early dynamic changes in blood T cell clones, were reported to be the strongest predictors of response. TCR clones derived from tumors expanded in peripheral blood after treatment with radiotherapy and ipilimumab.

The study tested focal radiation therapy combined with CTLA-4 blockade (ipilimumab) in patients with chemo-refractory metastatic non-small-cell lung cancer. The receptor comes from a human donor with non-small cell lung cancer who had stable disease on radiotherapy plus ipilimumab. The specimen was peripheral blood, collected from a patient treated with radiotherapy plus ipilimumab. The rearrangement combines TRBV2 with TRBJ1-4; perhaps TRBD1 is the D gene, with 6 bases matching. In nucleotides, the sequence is TGTGCCAGCGCGGGGGCTGAAAAACTGTTTTTT. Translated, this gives CASAGAEKLFF.